Shown below are 12 T cell receptor beta chains from a single sample sequenced in a study of cytomegalovirus exposure and HLA in healthy donors (dated by TCRdb to about 2017). Receptors were amplified or captured by the immunoSEQ multiplex PCR assay. A mixture of 60 forward primers for TCR Vbeta segments and 13 reverse primers for TCR Jbeta segments was used in the multiplex PCR. TCRdb took this table from immuneACCESS and kept in-frame rearrangements with V and J called. Such tables lack part of the clones; where checked against another copy, unresolved V genes explain under half of the gap, and the rest is unexplained. Counted in this sample were under 130,000 clones; 77% of them appeared once. In total, the top ten clones hold 6.5% to 9.5% of the sample. Sequencing was performed on PBMCs. These receptors were collected from a woman between 40 and 50 years old in good health and CMV-seropositive.

This clone was recorded a few times. This sample includes further DNA sequences coding for the same CDR3. The rearrangement uses TRBV7-3 and TRBJ2-3, with TRBD2 matching 8 bases. V lost 2 bases, J lost 5 bases, and 0 bases stayed unmatched. The CDR3 consists of 13 residues. Per germline, CDR1 SGHTA and CDR2 FQGTGA. The chain's CDR3 is CASSLREGDTQYF. CDR3 DNA sequence: TGTGCCAGCAGCTTACGGGAGGGAGATACGCAGTATTTT.

The rearrangement uses TRBV9 and TRBJ1-2; D not resolved. This CDR3 spans 15 amino acids. CDR1 and CDR2 (germline): SGDLS, YYNGEE. V was trimmed by 3 bases and J by 1 base, leaving 13 bases between them. The CDR3 spells CASSDARVGNYGYTF. Written as DNA, the CDR3 is TGTGCCAGCAGCGATGCGAGGGTCGGTAACTATGGCTACACCTTC. Together with reference TRBV9 and TRBJ1-2, the CDR3 gives the full variable domain: DSGVTQTPKHLITATGQRVTLRCSPRSGDLSVYWYQQSLDQGLQFLIQYYNGEERAKGNILERFSAQQFPDLHSELNLSSLELGDSALYFCASSDARVGNYGYTFGSGTRLTVV.

The chain joins TRBV11-1 to TRBJ2-1; D remains unclear. The germline V gene encodes CDR1 SGHAT and CDR2 FQDESV (reference sequence). This CDR3 has 11 residues. Between the trimmed V and J ends, which lost 7 bases and 10 bases, there was a span of 11 bases. For the CDR3, the DNA is TGTGCCAGCACCTCAGGTCCAGAGCAGTTCTTC. This encodes CASTSGPEQFF.

The chain employs TRBV7-9 and TRBJ2-3; 8 positions match TRBD1. The V gene's germline CDR1 is SEHNR and CDR2 FQNEAQ (reference sequence). V dropped 2 bases and J dropped 4; count of bases not matched to a gene: 5. The CDR3 contains 15 residues. As DNA, the CDR3 is TGTGCCAGCAGCTTAATGGGACAGGTTGCAGATACGCAGTATTTT. It is translated as CASSLMGQVADTQYF.

The V gene is TRBV7-4, the J gene TRBJ2-3, with 9 bases fitting TRBD2. The trim removed 1 base at V and 4 bases at J, leaving 15 bases unmatched. This CDR3 is built from 19 residues. CDR1 is SGHVT, CDR2 SQSDAQ, per germline. CDR3 region: CASSLGGTSKPNTPDTQYF. As DNA, the CDR3 is TGTGCCAGCAGCTTAGGAGGGACTAGCAAACCCAACACCCCAGATACGCAGTATTTT.

The chain joins TRBV11-3 to TRBJ2-2; D call uncertain. Trimming took 4 bases from V and 6 from J, leaving 15 bases between them. Germline loops: CDR1 SGHNT, CDR2 YENEEA. This CDR3 region has 15 residues. In nucleotides, the CDR3 is TGTGCCAGCAGCTCGCCCGTTTTGAGGCCCGGGGAGCTGTTTTTT. Translated, it gives CASSSPVLRPGELFF.

V gene TRBV28 combines with J gene TRBJ2-3, with 7 bases aligning to TRBD1. The CDR3 spans 15 residues. Germline V gene data show CDR1 as MDHEN and CDR2 as SYDVKM. J lost 2 bases, V lost 3 bases, and 5 bases had no gene match. CDR3 in amino acids: CASSFSGQITDTQYF. The CDR3 DNA reads as TGTGCCAGCAGTTTTTCGGGACAGATCACAGATACGCAGTATTTT. Full variable domain (remainder filled in from reference TRBV28 and TRBJ2-3): DVKVTQSSRYLVKRTGEKVFLECVQDMDHENMFWYRQDPGLGLRLIYFSYDVKMKEKGDIPEGYSVSREKKERFSLILESASTNQTSMYLCASSFSGQITDTQYFGPGTRLTVL.

This clone occurred once. The chain is built from TRBV7-2 and TRBJ2-1; 9 nucleotides match TRBD1. The CDR3 is 17 residues long. The V gene end was trimmed by 5 bases and the J gene end by 1 base; junction bases not matched to a gene: 9. From germline, CDR1 is SGHTA and CDR2 FQGNSA. CDR3: CASSDRHRGLSYNEQFF. Here the CDR3 DNA reads TGTGCCAGCAGCGACCGCCACAGGGGGCTTTCCTACAATGAGCAGTTCTTC.

With regard to this clone: Mismatch with germline at one junction end may stem from a read error. The chain combines TRBV25-1 with TRBJ1-6, with D uncertain. The CDR3 covers 13 residues. Germline CDR1 and CDR2: MGHDK and SYGVNS. The CDR3 loop reads CASSRSYNSLLHF. The CDR3 coding sequence is TGTGCCAGCAGCCGCTCCTATAATTCACTCCTCCACTTT. Filled out from reference TRBV25-1 and TRBJ1-6, the complete variable domain reads EADIYQTPRYLVIGTGKKITLECSQTMGHDKMYWYQQDPGMELHLIHYSYGVNSTEKGDLSSESTVSRIRTEHFPLTLESARPSHTSQYLCASSRSYNSLLHFGNGTRLTVT.

The rearrangement joins TRBV4-1 to TRBJ1-2, with 7 positions matching TRBD1. The CDR3 has 15 residues. J lost 2 bases, V lost 2 bases, and 5 bases had no gene match. The germline CDR1 and CDR2 sequences are MGHRA and YSYEKL. CDR3 protein: CASSQLTTGNYGYTF. The CDR3 nucleotides are TGCGCCAGCAGCCAATTGACGACAGGGAACTATGGCTACACCTTC.

The V gene is TRBV6-5, the J gene TRBJ2-7, with TRBD2 as a possible D gene (5 bases). The CDR3 covers 11 residues. Germline values: CDR1 MNHEY, CDR2 SVGAGI. With 6 bases removed from V and 4 bases from J, the gap between germline ends came to 7 bases. The CDR3 is CASSRGYEQYF. The CDR3 nucleotides are TGTGCCAGCAGCCGCGGGTACGAGCAGTACTTC.

The CDR3 nucleotides read TGCGCCAGCCAATCCGACAGCTCCTACGAGCAGTACTTC. This sequence encodes CASQSDSSYEQYF. The V and J genes are TRBV5-1 and TRBJ2-7; D may be TRBD1 (5 bases). Germline loops: CDR1 SGHRS, CDR2 YFSETQ. The CDR3 spans 13 residues. Between the trimmed V and J ends, which lost 7 bases and 0 bases, there was a span of 11 bases.